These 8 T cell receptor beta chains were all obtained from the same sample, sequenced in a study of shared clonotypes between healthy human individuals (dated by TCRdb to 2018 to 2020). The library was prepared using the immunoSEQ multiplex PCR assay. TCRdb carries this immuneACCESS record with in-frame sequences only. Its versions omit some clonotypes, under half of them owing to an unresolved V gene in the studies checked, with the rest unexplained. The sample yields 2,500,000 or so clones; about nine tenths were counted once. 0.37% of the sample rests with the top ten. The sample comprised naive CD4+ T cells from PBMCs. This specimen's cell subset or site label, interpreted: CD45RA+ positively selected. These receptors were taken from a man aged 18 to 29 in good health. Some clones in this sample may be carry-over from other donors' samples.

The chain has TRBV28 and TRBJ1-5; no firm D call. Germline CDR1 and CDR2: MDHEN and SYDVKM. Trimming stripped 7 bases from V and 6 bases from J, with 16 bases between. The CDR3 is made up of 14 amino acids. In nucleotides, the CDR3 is TGTGCCAGCACCTTACCGCGAGCCAGTCAGCCCCAGCATTTT. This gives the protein CASTLPRASQPQHF.

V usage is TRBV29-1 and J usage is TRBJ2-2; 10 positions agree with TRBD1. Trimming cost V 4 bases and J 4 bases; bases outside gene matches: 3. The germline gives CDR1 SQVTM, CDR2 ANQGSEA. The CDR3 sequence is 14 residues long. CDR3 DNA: TGCAGCGTTGCTTGGACAGGGGGCACCGGGGAGCTGTTTTTT. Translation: CSVAWTGGTGELFF.

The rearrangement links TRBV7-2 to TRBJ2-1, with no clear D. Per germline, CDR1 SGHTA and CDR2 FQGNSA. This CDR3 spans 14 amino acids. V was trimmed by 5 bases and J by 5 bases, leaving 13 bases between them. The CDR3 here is CASSREVGNNEQFF. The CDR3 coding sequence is TGTGCCAGCAGCCGCGAAGTGGGAAACAATGAGCAGTTCTTC. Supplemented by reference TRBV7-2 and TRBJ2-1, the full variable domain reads GAGVSQSPSNKVTEKGKDVELRCDPISGHTALYWYRQSLGQGLEFLIYFQGNSAPDKSGLPSDRFSAERTGGSVSTLTIQRTQQEDSAVYLCASSREVGNNEQFFGPGTRLTVL.

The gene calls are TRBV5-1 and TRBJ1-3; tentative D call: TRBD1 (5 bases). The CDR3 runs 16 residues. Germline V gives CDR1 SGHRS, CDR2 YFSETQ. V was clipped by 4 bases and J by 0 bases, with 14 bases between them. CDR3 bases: TGCGCCAGCAGCGTGGGGGGTGGCGGCTCTGGAAACACCATATATTTT. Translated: CASSVGGGGSGNTIYF.

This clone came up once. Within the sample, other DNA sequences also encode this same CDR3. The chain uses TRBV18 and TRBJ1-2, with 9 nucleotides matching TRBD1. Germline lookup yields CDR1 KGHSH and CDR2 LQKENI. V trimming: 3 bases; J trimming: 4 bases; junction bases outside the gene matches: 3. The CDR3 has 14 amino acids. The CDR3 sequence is CASSPGQGLYGYTF. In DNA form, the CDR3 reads TGTGCCAGCTCACCGGGACAGGGCCTCTATGGCTACACCTTC.

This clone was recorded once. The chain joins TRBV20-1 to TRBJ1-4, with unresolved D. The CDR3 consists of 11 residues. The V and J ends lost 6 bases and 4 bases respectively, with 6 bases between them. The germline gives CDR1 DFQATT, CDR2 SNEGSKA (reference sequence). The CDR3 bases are TGCAGTGCCTCGGATAATGAAAAACTGTTTTTT. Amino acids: CSASDNEKLFF.

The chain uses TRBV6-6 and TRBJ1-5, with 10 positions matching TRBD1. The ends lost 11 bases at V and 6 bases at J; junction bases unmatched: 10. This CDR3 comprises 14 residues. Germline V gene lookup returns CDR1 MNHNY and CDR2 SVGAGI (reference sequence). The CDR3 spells CAASGQGMGQPQHF. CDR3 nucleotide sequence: TGTGCCGCCTCGGGACAGGGGATGGGTCAGCCCCAGCATTTT.

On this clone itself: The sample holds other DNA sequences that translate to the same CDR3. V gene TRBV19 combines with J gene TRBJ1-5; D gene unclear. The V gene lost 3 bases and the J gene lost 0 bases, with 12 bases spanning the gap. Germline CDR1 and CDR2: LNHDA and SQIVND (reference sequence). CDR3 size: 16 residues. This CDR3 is CASSIRGTDSNQPQHF. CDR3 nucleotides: TGTGCCAGTAGTATTCGGGGAACAGATAGCAATCAGCCCCAGCATTTT.